This T cell receptor beta chain appears in the sequencing data of a study of T cell clusters in autoimmune cytopenias. Details on this clonotype: The antigen is unknown.

The study's findings and limits: Primary autoimmune cytopenia patients appeared to lack physiological T cell clusters present in healthy donors. Exclusive TRB clusters were approximately 2.9-fold more numerous in healthy donors than in active autoimmune hepatitis.

TRB was amplified by touch-down multiplex PCR, primer pools A and B combined. From the multiplex PCR reads, TCRdb lists one entry per CDR3 protein and no DNA. The specimen's table records 3,000 to 5,000 distinct CDR3 sequences. Tens of thousands of genome equivalents of blood DNA were amplified for TRB. These data also formed part of another study, on T cell repertoires in aging, cancer and after chemotherapy. That paper notes: Untreated cancer patients had significantly lower blood TCR diversity than age-matched healthy donors. Immunological memory after chemotherapy cannot be judged from the repertoire data.

The clonotype originates from a human donor in good health. Input material: peripheral blood.

The chain's CDR3 is CASTRTSGQETQYF. The chain recombines TRBV7-2 with TRBJ2-5; the D gene TCRdb calls, TRBD2, cannot be checked with no DNA. The CDR3 contains 14 residues. CDR1 SGHTA and CDR2 FQGNSA come from the germline V gene.